Following are 31 T cell receptor beta chains from one sample sequenced in a study of cytomegalovirus exposure and HLA in healthy donors (dated by TCRdb to between 2016 and 2019). The library came from the immunoSEQ multiplex PCR assay. For the multiplex PCR, a mixture combining 60 forward primers for TCR Vbeta segments and 13 reverse primers for TCR Jbeta segments was used. TCRdb holds this immuneACCESS table with in-frame rearrangements only. Some clones are missing; in checked studies, unresolved V genes explain under half, and the rest has no known cause. This sample comprises about 100,000 clones, about 67% of them detected only once. The ten largest make up about a sixth of the sample. Sequenced: PBMCs. The receptors were gathered from a woman aged 18-29 years in good health and CMV-seropositive.

The gene calls are TRBV18 and TRBJ1-4, with a possible D match to TRBD1 (6 bases). Germline assignment: CDR1 KGHSH and CDR2 LQKENI. V was cut by 0 bases and J by 8 bases, with 7 bases left in between. This CDR3 is 13 amino acids long. CDR3 sequence reads: CASSPPRGEKLFF. As DNA, the CDR3 is TGTGCCAGCTCACCACCCAGGGGAGAAAAACTGTTTTTT.

This clone was picked up a small number of times. The CDR3: CASSQHLAYTQYF. Here the CDR3 DNA reads TGCGCCAGCAGCCAACATCTAGCCTATACGCAGTATTTT. This chain connects TRBV4-3 to TRBJ2-3, with D perhaps TRBD2 (5 bases). Germline values: CDR1 LGHNA, CDR2 YSLEER. Trimming took off 2 bases at V and 7 bases at J, with 10 bases between the two ends. The CDR3 length is 13 residues.

V and J are TRBV25-1 and TRBJ2-7; 8 bases are a match to TRBD2. Germline values: CDR1 MGHDK, CDR2 SYGVNS. The CDR3 has 15 amino acids. J gave up 7 bases and V 1 base, and 9 bases lay outside the gene matches. The CDR3 is CASSESAGGLGEQYF. The CDR3 nucleotides are TGTGCCAGCAGTGAATCGGCGGGAGGCTTGGGGGAGCAGTACTTC.

The gene calls are TRBV18 and TRBJ1-4; D may be TRBD1 (6 bases). Trimming took 6 bases from V and 6 from J, leaving 17 bases between them. This CDR3 contains 15 residues. Germline CDR1 and CDR2: KGHSH and LQKENI. The CDR3 spells CASSTARGGHEKLFF. The CDR3 DNA follows: TGTGCCAGCTCCACCGCGAGGGGGGGCCATGAAAAACTGTTTTTT.

The CDR3 DNA sequence: TGTGCCAGCAGTTACCTCCCGGGACACGGAGCTTTCTTT. Protein: CASSYLPGHGAFF. The genes are TRBV6-5 and TRBJ1-1, with D maybe TRBD1 (6 bases). Germline V gives CDR1 MNHEY, CDR2 SVGAGI. CDR3 length: 13 residues. Trimming pared 2 bases from V and 10 bases from J, leaving 14 bases between.

As regards this clone: Additional DNA sequences in this sample encode the identical CDR3. V and J are TRBV6-5 and TRBJ1-1; 10 bases match TRBD1. Unmatched junction bases numbered 4, after V lost 0 bases and J lost 3 bases. CDR1 MNHEY and CDR2 SVGAGI come from the germline V gene. CDR3 size: 16 residues. CDR3 region: CASSYSRTGGYTEAFF. The CDR3 region has the DNA TGTGCCAGCAGTTACTCGAGGACAGGGGGGTACACTGAAGCTTTCTTT.

The chain links TRBV4-2 to TRBJ2-3; D might be TRBD2 (6 bases). The CDR3 is made up of 16 amino acids. V gave up 0 bases and J gave up 1 base, with 11 bases separating them. Germline V gene sequence: CDR1 LGHNA, CDR2 YNFKEQ. The CDR3 bases are TGTGCCAGCAGCCAAGAGGCGGGACCACGCACAGATACGCAGTATTTT. Protein sequence: CASSQEAGPRTDTQYF.

The rearrangement uses TRBV28 and TRBJ2-2; perhaps TRBD1 as D (7 bases). The CDR3 is 16 amino acids. Per the germline V gene, CDR1 is MDHEN and CDR2 is SYDVKM. V was trimmed by 4 bases and J by 7 bases, leaving 19 bases between them. CDR3 region: CASSSLLDREVGELFF. CDR3 in DNA: TGTGCCAGCAGTTCACTCCTTGACAGGGAGGTCGGGGAGCTGTTTTTT.

The chain combines TRBV11-2 with TRBJ2-7, with 8 bases matching TRBD2. Germline V gene data show CDR1 as SGHAT and CDR2 as FQNNGV. The V and J ends lost 4 bases and 7 bases, in that order; junction bases with no gene match: 15. The CDR3 has 16 amino acids. The CDR3 bases are TGTGCCAGCAGCTCGCCCATGGGAGCGGGAGATCAGGAGCAGTACTTC. This gives the protein CASSSPMGAGDQEQYF.

The chain recombines TRBV7-3 with TRBJ2-2; 11 bases fit TRBD1. Germline assignment: CDR1 SGHTA and CDR2 FQGTGA. The V segment lost 5 bases and the J segment 5 bases; nucleotides outside the gene matches: 7. This CDR3 has 16 amino acids. The CDR3 coding sequence is TGTGCCAGCAGCCGAGGGGGACAGGGGGGAACCGGGGAGCTGTTTTTT. This gives the protein CASSRGGQGGTGELFF.

This CDR3 reads CASRDSRGRLYGYTF. As DNA, the CDR3 is TGTGCCAGTAGGGACTCGAGGGGGCGCCTCTATGGCTACACCTTC. The rearrangement uses TRBV19 and TRBJ1-2, with 7 positions matching TRBD1. Unmatched junction bases numbered 11, after V lost 6 bases and J lost 4 bases. Germline V gene data show CDR1 as LNHDA and CDR2 as SQIVND (reference sequence). The CDR3 contains 15 residues.

The chain couples TRBV19 to TRBJ2-7; TRBD2 agrees at 10 bases. Germline CDR1 LNHDA, CDR2 SQIVND (reference sequence). V shed 10 bases and J 2 bases; nucleotides not matched to a gene: 5. This CDR3 region has 13 residues. The CDR3 bases are TGTGCCACCTCTCTAGCGGGGGCCTACGAGCAGTACTTC. Translation: CATSLAGAYEQYF.

The chain employs TRBV15 and TRBJ1-2, with 10 bases aligning to TRBD1. Germline values: CDR1 LNHNV, CDR2 YYDKDF (reference sequence). CDR3 length equals 15 residues. V shed 5 bases, J shed 7 bases, and the junction held 10 bases outside the gene matches. CDR3 sequence reads: CATSGGQGETGGYTF. The CDR3 DNA reads TGTGCCACCAGCGGAGGACAGGGGGAAACCGGTGGCTACACCTTC.

The chain's CDR3 is CASSGGGTVNYGYTF. CDR3 bases: TGCGCCAGCAGCGGGGGGGGAACGGTAAACTATGGCTACACCTTC. The chain joins TRBV4-3 to TRBJ1-2; weak D call: TRBD1 (5 bases). Trimming pared 5 bases from V and 2 bases from J, leaving 15 bases between. CDR1 and CDR2 from the germline V gene are LGHNA and YSLEER. The CDR3 extends over 15 amino acids.

This chain connects TRBV6-5 to TRBJ2-2; 13 bases fit TRBD2. V lost 6 bases, J lost 5 bases, and 3 bases stayed unmatched. CDR3 size: 15 residues. The germline CDR1 and CDR2 sequences are MNHEY and SVGAGI. The CDR3 sequence is CASRVTSGRTGELFF. The DNA of the CDR3 is TGTGCCAGCAGGGTGACTAGCGGGAGGACCGGGGAGCTGTTTTTT.

The chain couples TRBV10-2 to TRBJ2-2; 12 nucleotides agree with TRBD2. The V segment lost 7 bases and the J segment 5 bases; nucleotides outside the gene matches: 8. Germline values: CDR1 WSHSY, CDR2 SAAADI. This CDR3 region has 16 residues. CDR3 nucleotide sequence: TGCGCCAGCACCCAGACTAGCGGGAGTATAACCGGGGAGCTGTTTTTT. It is translated as CASTQTSGSITGELFF.

This clone was recorded a few times. CDR3: CASSPRQGALYEQYF. In nucleotides, the CDR3 is TGTGCCAGCAGCCCGAGACAGGGGGCTCTATACGAGCAGTACTTC. This chain links TRBV27 with TRBJ2-7, with 10 bases fitting TRBD1. J gave up 4 bases and V 6 bases, and 9 bases lay outside the gene matches. In germline, CDR1 is MNHEY, CDR2 SMNVEV (reference sequence). This CDR3 comprises 15 residues.

The V call is TRBV28, the J call TRBJ2-7, with D possibly TRBD2 on 5 matching bases. This CDR3 region has 13 residues. The germline V gene has CDR1 MDHEN and CDR2 SYDVKM. Trimming pared 1 base from V and 6 bases from J, leaving 10 bases between. The CDR3 bases are TGTGCCAGCAGTTTATCCGGGAAGATCGAGCAGTACTTC. The encoded protein is CASSLSGKIEQYF.

The gene calls are TRBV7-2 and TRBJ2-1, with TRBD2 matching over 9 bases. V lost 6 bases and J lost 11; bases outside the gene matches: 11. From germline, CDR1 is SGHTA and CDR2 FQGNSA. This CDR3 region has 14 residues. In nucleotides, the CDR3 is TGTGCCAGCAGGATTACAGCGGGAGGAATTCAGCAGTTCTTC. It codes for CASRITAGGIQQFF.

The chain employs TRBV2 and TRBJ2-1; 14 positions agree with TRBD2. J was trimmed by 9 bases and V by 5 bases; bases with no gene match: 6. The CDR3 sequence is 15 residues long. Germline V gene data show CDR1 as SNHLY and CDR2 as FYNNEI. The CDR3 protein is CASSQGLAGVGEQFF. CDR3 DNA sequence: TGTGCCAGCAGTCAGGGACTAGCGGGAGTCGGTGAGCAGTTCTTC.

The V gene is TRBV9, the J gene TRBJ2-7; TRBD1 matches at 10 bases. The junction had 1 base not matched to a gene; V was cut back by 1 base and J by 6 bases. The CDR3 has 13 residues. The V gene's germline CDR1 is SGDLS and CDR2 YYNGEE. The CDR3 DNA reads TGTGCCAGCAGCGTAAGGACAGGGGGCGAGCAGTACTTC. Amino acids: CASSVRTGGEQYF.

The genes are TRBV19 and TRBJ2-3, with 7 bases lining up with TRBD2. In germline, CDR1 is LNHDA, CDR2 SQIVND (reference sequence). V dropped 10 bases and J dropped 6; count of bases not matched to a gene: 10. This CDR3 is built from 13 residues. The CDR3 DNA is TGTGCCACCAGGGACTACACGATCGATACGCAGTATTTT. Protein sequence: CATRDYTIDTQYF. The complete variable domain, with remaining parts taken from reference TRBV19 and TRBJ2-3, reads DGGITQSPKYLFRKEGQNVTLSCEQNLNHDAMYWYRQDPGQGLRLIYYSQIVNDFQKGDIAEGYSVSREKKESFPLTVTSAQKNPTAFYLCATRDYTIDTQYFGPGTRLTVL.

V and J are TRBV14 and TRBJ2-1, with TRBD2 identical over 7 bases. The germline CDR1 and CDR2 sequences are SGHDN and FVKESK. This CDR3 contains 17 residues. V gave up 4 bases and J gave up 4 bases; unmatched junction bases: 13. The CDR3, as DNA: TGTGCCAGCAGCCCACCGGCTCCGGGCGGGAGTTACAATGAGCAGTTCTTC. It yields the protein CASSPPAPGGSYNEQFF.

The J gene is TRBJ2-6, the V gene TRBV28; TRBD2 matches at 12 bases. The CDR3 totals 20 residues. V lost 3 bases and J lost 3; bases outside the gene matches: 12. CDR1 is MDHEN, CDR2 SYDVKM, per germline. CDR3 bases: TGTGCCAGCAGTTTGCGACTAGCGGGAGTACCCTTAGGTGGGGCCAACGTCCTGACTTTC. Its translation is CASSLRLAGVPLGGANVLTF.

In regard to this clone: At the DNA level, this CDR3 is encoded by other sequences in the same sample as well. The V call is TRBV6-4, the J call TRBJ1-3, with 8 bases matching TRBD1. V lost 8 bases, J lost 0 bases, and 9 bases stayed unmatched. The CDR3 length is 16 residues. Per the germline V gene, CDR1 is MRHNA and CDR2 is SNTAGT. DNA for the CDR3: TGTGCCAGCGGGGGGACAGGCCGGATCTCTGGAAACACCATATATTTT. It codes for CASGGTGRISGNTIYF.

J is TRBJ2-3 and V is TRBV18; 9 nucleotides align to TRBD2. The V gene end was trimmed by 5 bases and the J gene end by 4 bases; junction bases not matched to a gene: 10. Per the germline V gene, CDR1 is KGHSH and CDR2 is LQKENI. This CDR3 has 16 residues. The CDR3 loop reads CASSETVAGDPDTQYF. The DNA of the CDR3 is TGTGCCAGCTCAGAGACAGTAGCGGGGGACCCAGATACGCAGTATTTT.

This clone was seen more than once but under ten times. The V call is TRBV7-2, the J call TRBJ1-3; D remains ambiguous. With 6 bases removed from V and 1 base from J, the gap between germline ends came to 7 bases. The CDR3 extends over 13 amino acids. The germline V gene encodes CDR1 SGHTA and CDR2 FQGNSA. The CDR3 reads CASRAVSGNTIYF. In nucleotides, the CDR3 is TGTGCCAGCAGAGCGGTATCTGGAAACACCATATATTTT. Full variable domain (missing parts from reference TRBV7-2 and TRBJ1-3): GAGVSQSPSNKVTEKGKDVELRCDPISGHTALYWYRQSLGQGLEFLIYFQGNSAPDKSGLPSDRFSAERTGGSVSTLTIQRTQQEDSAVYLCASRAVSGNTIYFGEGSWLTVV.

The chain combines TRBV28 with TRBJ1-2; unclear D gene. The germline gives CDR1 MDHEN, CDR2 SYDVKM. The CDR3 contains 11 residues. The ends were cut back, 2 bases at V and 8 bases at J, with 6 bases in the middle. As DNA, the CDR3 is TGTGCCAGCAGTTTAAATGAGGGCTACACCTTC. Translation gives CASSLNEGYTF.

This clone was seen a single time. CDR3 sequence reads: CATSSPIGRETQYF. The CDR3 region has the DNA TGTGCCACCAGCAGCCCCATCGGGAGAGAGACCCAGTACTTC. The V call is TRBV15, the J call TRBJ2-5; a weak D match, TRBD2 (6 bases). This CDR3 region has 14 residues. V was cut by 3 bases and J by 4 bases, with 12 bases left in between. Germline loops: CDR1 LNHNV, CDR2 YYDKDF (reference sequence).

In this sample, this clone turned up a few times. This rearrangement joins TRBV4-1 to TRBJ2-1, with TRBD2 as a possible D gene (6 bases). CDR1 and CDR2 (germline): MGHRA, YSYEKL. The CDR3 consists of 13 residues. V gave up 0 bases and J gave up 8 bases, with 8 bases separating them. This CDR3 is CASSQDGGDEQFF. CDR3 in DNA: TGCGCCAGCAGCCAAGACGGGGGAGATGAGCAGTTCTTC.

The chain uses TRBV5-1 and TRBJ2-3; 8 nucleotides line up with TRBD2. CDR3 length equals 17 residues. Per the germline V gene, CDR1 is SGHRS and CDR2 is YFSETQ. Trimming cost V 0 bases and J 1 base; bases outside gene matches: 7. The CDR3 nucleotides are TGCGCCAGCAGCTTGGAGCGTAGGCGGGGGGGCACAGATACGCAGTATTTT. Its translation is CASSLERRRGGTDTQYF.